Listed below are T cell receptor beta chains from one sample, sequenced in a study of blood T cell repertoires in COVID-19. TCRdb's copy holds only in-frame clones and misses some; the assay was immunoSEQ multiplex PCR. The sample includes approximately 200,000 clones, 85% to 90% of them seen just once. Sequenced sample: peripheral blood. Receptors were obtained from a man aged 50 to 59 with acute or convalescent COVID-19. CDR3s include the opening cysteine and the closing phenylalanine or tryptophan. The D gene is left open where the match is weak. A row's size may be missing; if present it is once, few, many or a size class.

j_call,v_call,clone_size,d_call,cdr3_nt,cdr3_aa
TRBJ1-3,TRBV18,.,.,TGTGCCAGCTCCCCCAGGGAAGTTACCTCTGGAAACACCATATATTTT,CASSPREVTSGNTIYF
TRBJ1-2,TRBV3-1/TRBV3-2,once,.,TGTGCCAGCAGCCCCCGGGGGGGGACCGGCTACACCTTC,CASSPRGGTGYTF
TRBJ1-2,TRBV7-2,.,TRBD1,TGTGCCAGCAGCGCATACAGGGGGCGAGGTCTGTCCTATGGCTACACCTTC,CASSAYRGRGLSYGYTF
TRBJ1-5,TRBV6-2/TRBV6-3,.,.,TGTGCCAGCAGTTTGTTGTCCTTTAATCAGCCCCAGCATTTT,CASSLLSFNQPQHF
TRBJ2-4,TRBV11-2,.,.,TGTGCCAGCAGCTTAGACGGGGTTGCCAAAAACATTCAGTACTTC,CASSLDGVAKNIQYF
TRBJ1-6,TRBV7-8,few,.,TGTGCCAGCAGCTTGCCGCTGGCGGGGTCACCCCTCCACTTT,CASSLPLAGSPLHF
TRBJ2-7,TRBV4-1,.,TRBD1,TGCGCCAGCAGCCAAGATGACCGGGACAGGGGGGGCTACGAGCAGTACTTC,CASSQDDRDRGGYEQYF
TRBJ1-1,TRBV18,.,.,TGTGCCAGCTCACCACGTCAGGGGAGTATGAACACTGAAGCTTTCTTT,CASSPRQGSMNTEAFF
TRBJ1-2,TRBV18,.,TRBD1,TGTGCCAGCTCACCGGGACAGATGTCTAACTATGGCTACACCTTC,CASSPGQMSNYGYTF
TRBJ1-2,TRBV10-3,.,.,TGTGCCATCAGGGAAACACAGGGATGGCGGGGCTACACCTTC,CAIRETQGWRGYTF
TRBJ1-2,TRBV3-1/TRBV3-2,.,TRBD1,TGTGCCAGCAGCCAAGCAGGGGGCCCCAACTATGGCTACACCTTC,CASSQAGGPNYGYTF
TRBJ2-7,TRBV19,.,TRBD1,TGTGCCAGTAGCAAGGACAGGGGGCGACCCGAGCAGTACTTC,CASSKDRGRPEQYF
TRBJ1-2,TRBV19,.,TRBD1,TGTGCCAGTAGTTTCGGGACAGGGGGCGCGAGGTATGGCTACACCTTC,CASSFGTGGARYGYTF
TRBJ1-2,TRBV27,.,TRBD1,TGTGCCAGCAGTTTCGGGGGACAGGGGATCAACTATGGCTACACCTTC,CASSFGGQGINYGYTF
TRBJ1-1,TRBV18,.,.,TGTGCCAGCTCACCAGCGACAGTAAACACTGAAGCTTTCTTT,CASSPATVNTEAFF
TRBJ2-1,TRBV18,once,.,TGTGCCAGCTCACCCCGAGGGTCAGTGAATGAGCAGTTCTTC,CASSPRGSVNEQFF
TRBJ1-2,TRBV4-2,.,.,TGTGCCAGCAGCCAAGGGAGTGATGGCTACACCTTC,CASSQGSDGYTF
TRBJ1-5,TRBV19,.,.,TGTGCCAGTAGTATAGTTACAGGCAATAGCAATCAGCCCCAGCATTTT,CASSIVTGNSNQPQHF
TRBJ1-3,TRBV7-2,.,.,TGTGCCAGCAGCCCCTATGGCAGGGGCTCTGGAAACACCATATATTTT,CASSPYGRGSGNTIYF
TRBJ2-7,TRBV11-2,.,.,TGTGCCAGCAGCCTAGTCCTTCCCTACGAGCAGTACTTC,CASSLVLPYEQYF
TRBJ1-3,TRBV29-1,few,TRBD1,TGCAGCGTTGGGGACAGGGATAACCGACTCATATATTTT,CSVGDRDNRLIYF
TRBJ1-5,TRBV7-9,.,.,TGTGCCAGCAGCCCGGGCAATCAGCCCCAGCATTTT,CASSPGNQPQHF
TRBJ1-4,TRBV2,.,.,TGTGCCAGCAGTGAAGTTACAGGGATGCAAAAACTGTTTTTT,CASSEVTGMQKLFF
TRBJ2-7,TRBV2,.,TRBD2,TGTGCCAGCAGTGAAGCCCTTGATTGGAGCGGGGGTTACTCCTACGAGCAGTACTTC,CASSEALDWSGGYSYEQYF
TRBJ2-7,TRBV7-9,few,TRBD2,TGTGCCAGCAGCTTAGAGGCGGGGGAATACGAGCAGTACTTC,CASSLEAGEYEQYF
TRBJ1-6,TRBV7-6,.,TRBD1,TGTGCCAGCAGCCCAAGGGACAGGGGTATCGGCCTATATAATTCACCCCTCCACTTT,CASSPRDRGIGLYNSPLHF
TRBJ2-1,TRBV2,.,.,TGTGCCAGCAGTGAACGGGGGACCACTATTAATGAGCAGTTCTTC,CASSERGTTINEQFF
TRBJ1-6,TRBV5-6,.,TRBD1,TGTGCCAGCAGCTCGACCCCAGGGGGCTGGAATTCACCCCTCCACTTT,CASSSTPGGWNSPLHF
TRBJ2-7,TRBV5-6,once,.,TGTGCCAGCAGACAGGGGAGGTCCTACGAGCAGTACTTC,CASRQGRSYEQYF